In this sample, the clone carrying this TCR beta chain turned up a few times. The data stem from a study of regulatory T cells in long-lasting Graves disease. Regarding time point: persistent/refractory GD, antithyroid drugs over 5 years with positive TRAb. PBMC-extracted RNA yielded the TCR library. Tubes containing EDTA received roughly 8.8 milliliters of drawn peripheral blood. Building of the TCR beta libraries involved iRepertoire HTBI primers and Arm-PCR of CDR3 regions. TCRdb re-derived calls from the multiplex PCR reads in MiXCR, one entry per CDR3 protein. The repertoire holds 400,000 to 500,000 distinct CDR3 sequences, with less than 25% as singletons. This sample comprised peripheral blood mononuclear cells (PBMCs), obtained when the disease was refractory, from a patient treated with antithyroid drugs. The source is a female donor with Graves disease.

Here the CDR3 reads CASRPMSGSSYEQYF. In DNA, the CDR3 is TGTGCCAGCAGACCGATGAGCGGGAGCTCCTACGAGCAGTACTTC. This chain uses TRBV6-1 with TRBJ2-7, with 8 bases aligning to TRBD2. The V segment lost 6 bases and the J segment 0 bases; nucleotides outside the gene matches: 7. The CDR3 length is 15 residues. The germline V gene encodes CDR1 MNHNS and CDR2 SASEGT.